Following are 29 T cell receptor beta chains from one sample sequenced in a study of preoperative IRX-2 immunotherapy in early breast cancer. Treatment of the sample: preoperative locoregional IRX-2 cytokine immunotherapy. Produced via immunoSEQ multiplex PCR; TCRdb's table is partial and in-frame only. The data show about 45,000 clones, with around three quarters seen just once and approximately 1.2% held by the top ten. The source material was tumor tissue, sampled after IRX-2 immunotherapy. The receptors originated from a human donor with breast cancer.

The V and J genes are TRBV7-2 and TRBJ2-1; D remains unclear. This CDR3 spans 13 amino acids. Trimming took off 3 bases at V and 0 bases at J, with 3 bases between the two ends. CDR1 SGHTA and CDR2 FQGNSA come from the germline V gene. The CDR3 loop reads CASSFSSYNEQFF. As DNA, the CDR3 is TGTGCCAGCAGCTTTAGCTCCTACAATGAGCAGTTCTTC.

The V and J genes are TRBV23-1 and TRBJ2-7, with D possibly TRBD1 on 6 matching bases. TRBV23-1 is an ORF, and what it does is uncertain. Trimming cost V 6 bases and J 5 bases, with 17 bases left between them. This CDR3 has 14 residues. The CDR3 DNA sequence: TGCGCCAGCAGCCACTACCCAGGGGTTGACGAGCAGTACTTC. This codes for CASSHYPGVDEQYF.

The rearrangement joins TRBV12-5 to TRBJ2-1; D is possibly TRBD1 (6 bases). The length of the CDR3 is 12 residues. In germline, CDR1 is LGHNT, CDR2 FRNRAP. Trimming pared 3 bases from V and 9 bases from J, leaving 9 bases between. The CDR3 reads CASGLDRSEQFF. Here the CDR3 DNA reads TGTGCTAGTGGTTTAGACAGGAGTGAGCAGTTCTTC. The entire variable domain, with the rest obtained from reference TRBV12-5 and TRBJ2-1, is as follows: DARVTQTPRHKVTEMGQEVTMRCQPILGHNTVFWYRQTMMQGLELLAYFRNRAPLDDSGMPKDRFSAEMPDATLATLKIQPSEPRDSAVYFCASGLDRSEQFFGPGTRLTVL.

This sequence joins TRBV5-1 and TRBJ1-3; D not resolved. The CDR3 sequence is 17 residues long. Between the trimmed V and J ends, which lost 1 base and 3 bases, there was a span of 17 bases. Germline V CDR1 and CDR2: SGHRS, YFSETQ. The CDR3 nucleotides are TGCGCCAGCAGCTTGTCCCACAGAGGGTTCGGTGGAAACACCATATATTTT. Its translation: CASSLSHRGFGGNTIYF.

This chain connects TRBV7-6 to TRBJ1-6; D perhaps matches TRBD1 (6 bases). The CDR3 runs 15 residues. The ends were cut back, 5 bases at V and 8 bases at J, with 16 bases in the middle. Germline-derived CDR1 and CDR2 are SGHVS and FNYEAQ. CDR3 nucleotide sequence: TGTGCCAGCAGCCCCGGGGGCGGCTTGTATTCACCCCTCCACTTT. Translated, it gives CASSPGGGLYSPLHF.

The chain employs TRBV6-7 and TRBJ2-7; 7 bases align to TRBD2. TRBV6-7 is noted as an ORF with a role that remains uncertain. This CDR3 has 13 residues. With V trimmed by 6 bases and J by 0 bases, 2 bases remained unmatched. CDR3 region: CASRSGDSYEQYF. The CDR3 nucleotides read TGTGCCAGCAGGAGCGGGGACTCCTACGAGCAGTACTTC.

The rearrangement uses TRBV7-5 and TRBJ2-5. TRBV7-5 has pseudogene status. The CDR3 has 16 residues. CDR3 bases: TGTGCCAGCAGCTTATTTGAGTGGACGCTGGGTGAGACCCAGTACTTC. Protein product: CASSLFEWTLGETQYF.

J is TRBJ1-4 and V is TRBV19; D possibly corresponds to TRBD1 (5 bases). Germline V gives CDR1 LNHDA, CDR2 SQIVND (reference sequence). This CDR3 contains 15 residues. V lost 1 base to trimming and J lost 10 bases, with 16 bases between them. Written as DNA, the CDR3 is TGTGCCAGTAGTATAGGGGATGATGGGACGCTAAAACTGTTTTTT. Translating gives CASSIGDDGTLKLFF.

The V gene is TRBV5-1, the J gene TRBJ1-4, with D unclear. V gave up 4 bases and J gave up 2 bases, with 9 bases separating them. The germline gives CDR1 SGHRS, CDR2 YFSETQ. The length of the CDR3 is 14 residues. The DNA for the CDR3 is TGCGCCAGCAGCCGGCTTAGCACTAATGAAAAACTGTTTTTT. The encoded protein is CASSRLSTNEKLFF.

The rearrangement joins TRBV19 to TRBJ1-5; D remains ambiguous. Germline V gene data show CDR1 as LNHDA and CDR2 as SQIVND (reference sequence). The CDR3 runs 14 residues. Trimming removed 6 bases from V and 3 bases from J, with 12 bases in between. This chain's CDR3 is CASRRTGDNQPQHF. CDR3 in DNA: TGTGCCAGTAGACGGACGGGTGACAATCAGCCCCAGCATTTT.

The rearrangement uses TRBV10-1 and TRBJ2-7; D unclear. Trimming took off 4 bases at V and 2 bases at J, with 3 bases between the two ends. The CDR3 extends over 11 amino acids. Germline V lookup: CDR1 WNHNN, CDR2 SYGVQD (reference sequence). The chain's CDR3 is CASSAAYEQYF. The CDR3 nucleotides are TGCGCCAGCAGTGCTGCCTACGAGCAGTACTTC.

This sequence joins TRBV5-1 and TRBJ2-3, with 7 bases fitting TRBD2. CDR1 and CDR2 (germline): SGHRS, YFSETQ. Trimming at V came to 4 bases and at J to 4 bases, leaving 9 bases not matched to a gene. This CDR3 spans 15 amino acids. CDR3 in DNA: TGCGCCAGCAGCCGGAGGGCGGGAGCTGCAGATACGCAGTATTTT. It encodes CASSRRAGAADTQYF.

The rearrangement uses TRBV6-8 and TRBJ2-3, with D perhaps assigned TRBD1 or TRBD2 (5 bases each). This CDR3 is 13 amino acids long. V was cut by 5 bases and J by 8 bases, with 14 bases left in between. Per germline, CDR1 MNHGY and CDR2 SAAAGT. CDR3 sequence reads: CASSPEGLGTQYF. For the CDR3, the DNA is TGTGCCAGCAGTCCCGAGGGGCTTGGTACGCAGTATTTT.

Turning to this clone: A junction end diverges from the germline sequence, so it may reflect a read error. The chain joins TRBV6-8 to TRBJ2-7, with 11 bases identical to TRBD2. The CDR3 length is 14 residues. From germline, CDR1 is MNHGY and CDR2 SAAAGT. The DNA of the CDR3 is TGTGCCATCAGTGGGACTAGCGGCCCCTACGAGCAGTACTTC. Its protein product is CAISGTSGPYEQYF.

The chain couples TRBV15 to TRBJ2-1, with D perhaps TRBD1 or TRBD2 (6 bases each). The CDR3 runs to 16 residues. V was trimmed by 4 bases and J by 3 bases, leaving 16 bases between them. CDR1 LNHNV and CDR2 YYDKDF come from the germline V gene (reference sequence). This CDR3 is CATSNDRRGSYNEQFF. For the CDR3, the DNA is TGTGCCACCAGCAACGACAGGAGGGGTAGCTACAATGAGCAGTTCTTC.

The chain carries TRBV19 and TRBJ2-5, with a weak D call TRBD2 (7 bases). V was trimmed by 3 bases and J by 4 bases, leaving 12 bases between them. CDR1 LNHDA and CDR2 SQIVND come from the germline V gene (reference sequence). The CDR3 consists of 14 residues. CDR3 protein: CASSIRGAGETQYF. The DNA of the CDR3 is TGTGCCAGTAGTATCCGGGGGGCCGGAGAGACCCAGTACTTC.

The chain uses TRBV18 and TRBJ1-5; TRBD1 agrees at 7 bases. Trimming at V came to 4 bases and at J to 6 bases, leaving 9 bases not matched to a gene. CDR3 size: 15 residues. Germline V gene lookup returns CDR1 KGHSH and CDR2 LQKENI. The DNA for the CDR3 is TGTGCCAGCTCACTCGGGACAGCTTCGGGTCAGCCCCAGCATTTT. Translated, it gives CASSLGTASGQPQHF.

The V gene is TRBV11-3, the J gene TRBJ2-1; 10 nucleotides align to TRBD2. With V trimmed by 5 bases and J by 4 bases, 5 bases remained unmatched. The CDR3 is 15 residues long. Germline V gene data show CDR1 as SGHNT and CDR2 as YENEEA. CDR3 protein: CASSQGLALYNEQFF. In DNA, the CDR3 is TGTGCCAGCAGCCAGGGACTAGCGCTGTACAATGAGCAGTTCTTC.

This clone appeared once. V is TRBV6-8 and J is TRBJ2-1, with 11 bases identical to TRBD2. The CDR3 length is 16 residues. Losses at the gene ends were 7 bases for V and 3 bases for J; bases not matched to a gene: 8. Germline loops: CDR1 MNHGY, CDR2 SAAAGT. The CDR3 here is CASINSGRGGYNEQFF. The CDR3 DNA reads TGTGCCAGCATCAATAGCGGGAGGGGTGGCTACAATGAGCAGTTCTTC.

The genes are TRBV5-1 and TRBJ1-1; the D is unclear. The CDR3 consists of 14 residues. CDR1 is SGHRS, CDR2 YFSETQ, per germline. Trimming took 0 bases from V and 1 from J, leaving 7 bases between them. CDR3: CASSLGSGNTEAFF. The CDR3, as DNA: TGCGCCAGCAGCTTGGGATCTGGGAACACTGAAGCTTTCTTT.

J is TRBJ1-1 and V is TRBV7-4; tentative D call: TRBD1 (6 bases). Trimming left V 3 bases short and J 6 bases short, with 17 bases between. This CDR3 is built from 15 residues. Germline CDR1 SGHVT, CDR2 SQSDAQ. The CDR3 protein is CASSLGHGSPPEAFF. The CDR3 bases are TGTGCCAGCAGCTTGGGACATGGGAGCCCCCCTGAAGCTTTCTTT.

A few counts support this clone. This chain uses TRBV10-2 with TRBJ2-7; perhaps TRBD1 as D (6 bases). The CDR3 runs 15 residues. Trimming stripped 0 bases from V and 3 bases from J, with 12 bases between. Germline loops: CDR1 WSHSY, CDR2 SAAADI. The CDR3 coding sequence is TGCGCCAGCAGTGAGTCGGAGAGGGGGAGCTACGAGCAGTACTTC. This codes for CASSESERGSYEQYF.

The chain uses TRBV5-1 and TRBJ2-1, with D unresolved. This CDR3 contains 14 residues. CDR1 is SGHRS and CDR2 is YFSETQ in the germline V gene. V was pared by 2 bases and J by 8 bases, with 14 bases between. The CDR3 DNA reads as TGCGCCAGCAGCTTATCGTATCAGGACGATGAGCAGTTCTTC. Translation: CASSLSYQDDEQFF.

The V call is TRBV12-5, the J call TRBJ1-1; no reliable D call. Germline CDR1 reads LGHNT; CDR2 reads FRNRAP. Trimming left V 0 bases short and J 6 bases short, with 17 bases between. This CDR3 is 16 amino acids long. CDR3 protein: CASGLVRLSSRAEAFF. The CDR3 coding sequence is TGTGCTAGTGGTTTGGTACGCCTCAGCTCAAGGGCTGAAGCTTTCTTT.

V is TRBV7-1 and J is TRBJ1-4, with TRBD1 matching over 7 bases. TRBV7-1 is recorded as an ORF, its role being uncertain. The CDR3 covers 14 residues. Unmatched junction bases numbered 6, after V lost 6 bases and J lost 5 bases. CDR3 sequence (DNA): TGTGCCAGCAGTGAGGGGACAGAGAATGAAAAACTGTTTTTT. Protein product: CASSEGTENEKLFF.

The V call is TRBV11-3, the J call TRBJ2-1, with 7 bases fitting TRBD2. Germline loops: CDR1 SGHNT, CDR2 YENEEA. The ends lost 0 bases at V and 10 bases at J; junction bases unmatched: 9. The CDR3 covers 15 residues. The CDR3 here is CASSLEGSGGKEQFF. The CDR3 region has the DNA TGTGCCAGCAGCTTAGAGGGGTCGGGAGGAAAGGAGCAGTTCTTC. Filled out from reference TRBV11-3 and TRBJ2-1, the complete variable domain reads EAGVVQSPRYKIIEKKQPVAFWCNPISGHNTLYWYLQNLGQGPELLIRYENEEAVDDSQLPKDRFSAERLKGVDSTLKIQPAELGDSAVYLCASSLEGSGGKEQFFGPGTRLTVL.

The J gene is TRBJ2-1, the V gene TRBV6-8; tentatively, D is TRBD1 (6 bases). The CDR3 has 14 amino acids. Germline-derived CDR1 and CDR2 are MNHGY and SAAAGT. The V end was cut by 4 bases, the J end by 7 bases, with 14 bases between. The CDR3 DNA reads TGTGCCAGCAGTTCGCCGACAGGAACGAATGAGCAGTTCTTC. Translating it yields CASSSPTGTNEQFF.

This clone appeared a single time. This chain connects TRBV14 to TRBJ2-2; no firm D call. Germline V gives CDR1 SGHDN, CDR2 FVKESK. V shed 4 bases and J shed 5 bases, with 11 bases lying between them. This CDR3 comprises 14 residues. The CDR3 loop is CASSRAGVTGELFF. For the CDR3, the DNA is TGTGCCAGCAGCCGGGCAGGCGTAACCGGGGAGCTGTTTTTT.

This chain links TRBV6-8 with TRBJ2-3; 10 positions agree with TRBD2. Trimming removed 5 bases from V and 0 bases from J; junction bases left unmatched: 5. The CDR3 is 16 residues long. Germline CDR1 and CDR2: MNHGY and SAAAGT. The CDR3 loop reads CASSPSGSRSTDTQYF. CDR3 bases: TGTGCCAGCAGTCCTAGCGGGAGTAGGAGCACAGATACGCAGTATTTT.